The 23 T cell receptor beta chains given below trace back to one sample, sequenced in a study of cytomegalovirus exposure and HLA in healthy donors. The PCR employed 60 Vbeta primers together with 13 Jbeta primers. The repertoire was sequenced with immunoSEQ multiplex PCR; TCRdb's copy has only in-frame clones and lacks some. The table records about 130,000 clones, roughly 88% of them present only once. What was sequenced was PBMCs. The receptor set was obtained from a boy younger than 18 in good health and CMV-seronegative.

This clone was found a few times. This chain links TRBV6-1 with TRBJ2-4, with D perhaps TRBD2 (5 bases). V was clipped by 4 bases and J by 7 bases, with 11 bases between them. Germline loops: CDR1 MNHNS, CDR2 SASEGT. CDR3 size: 13 residues. In DNA form, the CDR3 reads TGTGCCAGCAGTGTGGGGAGAGGGAACATTCAGTACTTC. As protein: CASSVGRGNIQYF.

This chain uses TRBV7-2 with TRBJ2-7; 9 bases match TRBD1. From germline, CDR1 is SGHTA and CDR2 FQGNSA. J was trimmed by 2 bases and V by 5 bases; bases with no gene match: 10. The CDR3 covers 16 residues. CDR3 region: CASSVTGTGKPYEQYF. CDR3 bases: TGTGCCAGCAGCGTTACCGGGACAGGGAAACCCTACGAGCAGTACTTC.

The chain recombines TRBV29-1 with TRBJ2-1; D might be TRBD2 (6 bases). The CDR3 contains 15 residues. Germline-derived CDR1 and CDR2 are SQVTM and ANQGSEA. Trimming cost V 3 bases and J 1 base, with 13 bases left between them. The CDR3 nucleotides are TGCAGCGTTGACTTTTTTAGCGGATCCTACAATGAGCAGTTCTTC. Its protein is CSVDFFSGSYNEQFF.

This chain uses TRBV4-1 with TRBJ2-7; 9 nucleotides line up with TRBD1. The CDR3 runs 13 residues. The V gene's germline CDR1 is MGHRA and CDR2 YSYEKL. Losses at the gene ends were 4 bases for V and 3 bases for J; bases not matched to a gene: 1. CDR3 amino acids: CASSRQGGYEQYF. The CDR3 DNA follows: TGCGCCAGCAGCCGACAGGGGGGCTACGAGCAGTACTTC.

J is TRBJ1-5 and V is TRBV5-4, with 9 bases fitting TRBD1. This CDR3 region has 15 residues. The V gene end was trimmed by 4 bases and the J gene end by 6 bases; junction bases not matched to a gene: 8. Germline CDR1 and CDR2: SGHNT and YYREEE (reference sequence). CDR3 amino acids: CASSQGTGIGQPQHF. DNA for the CDR3: TGTGCCAGCAGCCAAGGGACAGGGATCGGTCAGCCCCAGCATTTT. The variable domain in full, with the rest retrieved from reference TRBV5-4 and TRBJ1-5, is ETGVTQSPTHLIKTRGQQVTLRCSSQSGHNTVSWYQQALGQGPQFIFQYYREEENGRGNFPPRFSGLQFPNYSSELNVNALELDDSALYLCASSQGTGIGQPQHFGDGTRLSIL.

In this sample, this clone turned up once. The gene calls are TRBV25-1 and TRBJ2-7; D may be TRBD2 (6 bases). V lost 8 bases and J lost 2, with 10 bases in between. Per the germline V gene, CDR1 is MGHDK and CDR2 is SYGVNS. The CDR3 length is 12 residues. The CDR3 loop reads CASRDWTYEQYF. CDR3 in DNA: TGTGCCAGCCGGGACTGGACCTACGAGCAGTACTTC.

V usage is TRBV6-1 and J usage is TRBJ2-1; possible D gene TRBD2, 7 bases. CDR3 length: 12 residues. Germline V gives CDR1 MNHNS, CDR2 SASEGT. Trimming pared 8 bases from V and 8 bases from J, leaving 13 bases between. DNA of the CDR3: TGTGCCAGCGCGGGGGCGCGCTATGAGCAGTTCTTC. Translated, it gives CASAGARYEQFF.

V and J are TRBV6-5 and TRBJ1-2; D is ambiguous. The germline V gene encodes CDR1 MNHEY and CDR2 SVGAGI. This CDR3 is 14 amino acids long. V was cut by 2 bases and J by 2 bases, with 9 bases left in between. CDR3 sequence (DNA): TGTGCCAGCAGTTACGGAAACGGGAACTATGGCTACACCTTC. It translates to CASSYGNGNYGYTF.

This chain connects TRBV7-3 to TRBJ2-1, with D unresolved. V was cut by 4 bases and J by 9 bases, with 13 bases left in between. There are 13 residues in the CDR3. Germline V gene sequence: CDR1 SGHTA, CDR2 FQGTGA. DNA for the CDR3: TGTGCCAGCAGCTCAAAAATTAGAGGTGAGCAGTTCTTC. Translated, it gives CASSSKIRGEQFF.

The rearrangement links TRBV4-3 to TRBJ2-7; 11 positions match TRBD2. Germline V gene data show CDR1 as LGHNA and CDR2 as YSLEER. Unmatched junction bases numbered 5, after V lost 0 bases and J lost 4 bases. This CDR3 has 16 residues. CDR3 coding DNA: TGCGCCAGCAGCCAAGATTTACTAGCGGGAGCGTACGAGCAGTACTTC. Its translation: CASSQDLLAGAYEQYF.

The V call is TRBV5-1, the J call TRBJ2-5; D is possibly TRBD2 (6 bases). Germline values: CDR1 SGHRS, CDR2 YFSETQ. V gave up 2 bases and J gave up 1 base, with 9 bases separating them. CDR3 length equals 14 residues. The CDR3: CASSFGSGQETQYF. The CDR3 DNA sequence: TGCGCCAGCAGCTTCGGTAGCGGCCAAGAGACCCAGTACTTC.

This chain uses TRBV5-4 with TRBJ1-3, with D uncertain. This CDR3 is built from 12 residues. Trimming cost V 4 bases and J 4 bases, with 6 bases left between them. Germline CDR1 SGHNT, CDR2 YYREEE (reference sequence). The CDR3 DNA reads TGTGCCAGCAGCGCGGAGGGAAACACCATATATTTT. It is translated as CASSAEGNTIYF.

The chain is built from TRBV6-5 and TRBJ2-7, with 8 bases matching TRBD1. This CDR3 has 14 amino acids. The germline V gene has CDR1 MNHEY and CDR2 SVGAGI. J lost 5 bases, V lost 6 bases, and 9 bases had no gene match. The CDR3 sequence: CASRKLQGAHEQYF. CDR3 sequence (DNA): TGTGCCAGCAGGAAACTCCAGGGGGCCCACGAGCAGTACTTC.

V gene TRBV5-4 combines with J gene TRBJ2-7; maybe TRBD1 (5 bases). Germline-derived CDR1 and CDR2 are SGHNT and YYREEE (reference sequence). The CDR3 is 13 residues long. V dropped 3 bases and J dropped 3 bases, with 10 bases sitting between them. CDR3 sequence (DNA): TGTGCCAGCAGCTCGCGACAGAGCTACGAGCAGTACTTC. Protein sequence: CASSSRQSYEQYF.

The chain recombines TRBV5-1 with TRBJ1-5; 8 nucleotides match TRBD1. Unmatched junction bases numbered 7, after V lost 0 bases and J lost 8 bases. The CDR3 runs to 15 residues. Per germline, CDR1 SGHRS and CDR2 YFSETQ. As DNA, the CDR3 is TGCGCCAGCAGCTTGGGGGGGACAGGCTTCGAGCCCCAGCATTTT. It is translated as CASSLGGTGFEPQHF.

V gene TRBV18 combines with J gene TRBJ2-5, with 7 nucleotides matching TRBD2. In germline, CDR1 is KGHSH, CDR2 LQKENI. The J segment lost 5 bases and the V segment lost 0 bases, leaving 9 bases of the junction unmatched. This CDR3 comprises 16 residues. The CDR3 bases are TGTGCCAGCTCACCACCGGGAGGGGCTGGGTACGAGACCCAGTACTTC. Residues: CASSPPGGAGYETQYF.

This clone was recorded once. V usage is TRBV5-1 and J usage is TRBJ1-5; D is ambiguous. Germline CDR1 and CDR2: SGHRS and YFSETQ. Trimming shortened V by 1 base and J by 3 bases, and 11 bases separated the two germline ends. This CDR3 has 15 residues. The CDR3 nucleotides read TGCGCCAGCAGCTTGACCGGGGATGACAATCAGCCCCAGCATTTT. It is translated as CASSLTGDDNQPQHF. The full variable domain, with the rest looked up from reference TRBV5-1 and TRBJ1-5, is KAGVTQTPRYLIKTRGQQVTLSCSPISGHRSVSWYQQTPGQGLQFLFEYFSETQRNKGNFPGRFSGRQFSNSRSEMNVSTLELGDSALYLCASSLTGDDNQPQHFGDGTRLSIL.

This clone has only one observation. The gene calls are TRBV7-2 and TRBJ2-7, with TRBD2 as a possible D gene (6 bases). V lost 7 bases and J 0 bases, leaving 13 bases between the germline ends. The CDR3 contains 14 residues. Germline CDR1 is SGHTA and CDR2 is FQGNSA. The CDR3 here is CASTLSGNSYEQYF. As DNA, the CDR3 is TGTGCCAGCACACTTAGCGGAAACTCCTACGAGCAGTACTTC.

The chain combines TRBV5-5 with TRBJ2-3; D perhaps matches TRBD2 (5 bases). V shed 3 bases and J shed 6 bases, with 11 bases lying between them. CDR1 is SGHKS, CDR2 YYEKEE, per germline (reference sequence). The CDR3 is 13 amino acids. The CDR3 sequence: CASSWGVQDTQYF. CDR3 DNA sequence: TGTGCCAGCAGCTGGGGAGTACAGGATACGCAGTATTTT.

This clone was detected a few times. V gene TRBV27 combines with J gene TRBJ2-5; TRBD1 matches at 11 bases. The junction had 4 bases not matched to a gene; V was cut back by 5 bases and J by 5 bases. CDR3 size: 14 residues. Germline V gene data show CDR1 as MNHEY and CDR2 as SMNVEV (reference sequence). The CDR3 here is CASSMDRGLETQYF. The CDR3 region has the DNA TGTGCCAGCAGTATGGACAGGGGGCTTGAGACCCAGTACTTC.

The chain combines TRBV5-6 with TRBJ2-5, with D perhaps matching TRBD1 (6 bases). The CDR3 is 16 residues long. Trimming removed 4 bases at V and 5 bases at J, with 21 bases between. Germline V gene data show CDR1 as SGHDT and CDR2 as YYEEEE. Here the CDR3 reads CASSHQGQGRQETQYF. The DNA of the CDR3 is TGTGCCAGCAGCCACCAAGGCCAGGGGCGACAGGAGACCCAGTACTTC.

About this clone itself: Additional DNA sequences in this sample encode the identical CDR3. This chain joins TRBV30 and TRBJ2-2; D unclear. This CDR3 is 15 amino acids long. Germline V gene lookup returns CDR1 GTSNPN and CDR2 SVGIG (reference sequence). V lost 0 bases to trimming and J lost 4 bases, with 12 bases between them. CDR3 coding DNA: TGTGCCTGGAGTGTCCTGGAGTTGAGCACCGGGGAGCTGTTTTTT. Translation gives CAWSVLELSTGELFF.

This clone occurred once. The V and J genes are TRBV9 and TRBJ2-2; possibly TRBD2 for D (6 bases). The germline V gene encodes CDR1 SGDLS and CDR2 YYNGEE. This CDR3 spans 14 amino acids. Trimming took off 0 bases at V and 5 bases at J, with 8 bases between the two ends. As DNA, the CDR3 is TGTGCCAGCAGCGTAGGAGGAGGGACCGGGGAGCTGTTTTTT. Translated: CASSVGGGTGELFF.